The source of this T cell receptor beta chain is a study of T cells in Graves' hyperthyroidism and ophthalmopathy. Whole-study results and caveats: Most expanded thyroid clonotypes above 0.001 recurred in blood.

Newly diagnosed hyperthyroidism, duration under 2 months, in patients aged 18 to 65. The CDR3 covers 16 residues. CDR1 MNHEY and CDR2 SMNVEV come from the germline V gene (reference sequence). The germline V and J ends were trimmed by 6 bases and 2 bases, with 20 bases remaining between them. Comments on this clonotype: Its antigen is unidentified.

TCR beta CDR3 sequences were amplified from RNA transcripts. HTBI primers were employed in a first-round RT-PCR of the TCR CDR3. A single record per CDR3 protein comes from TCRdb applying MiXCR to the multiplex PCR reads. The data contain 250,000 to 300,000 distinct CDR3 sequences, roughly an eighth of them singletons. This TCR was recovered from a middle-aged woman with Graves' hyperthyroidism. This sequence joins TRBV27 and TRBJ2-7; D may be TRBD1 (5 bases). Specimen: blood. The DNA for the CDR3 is TGTGCCAGCAGACCCAGAGAGCGCAGGGCCCCCTACGAGCAGTACTTC. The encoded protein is CASRPRERRAPYEQYF.